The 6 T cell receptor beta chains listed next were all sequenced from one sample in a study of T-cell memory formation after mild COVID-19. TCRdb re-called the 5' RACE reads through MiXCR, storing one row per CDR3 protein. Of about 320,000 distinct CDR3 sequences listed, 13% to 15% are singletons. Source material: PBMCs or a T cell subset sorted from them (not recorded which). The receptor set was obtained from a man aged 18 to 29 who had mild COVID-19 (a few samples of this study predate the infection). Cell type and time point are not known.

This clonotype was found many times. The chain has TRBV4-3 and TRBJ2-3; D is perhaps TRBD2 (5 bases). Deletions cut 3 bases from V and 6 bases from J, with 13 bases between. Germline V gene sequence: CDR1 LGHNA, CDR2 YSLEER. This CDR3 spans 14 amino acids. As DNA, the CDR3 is TGCGCCAGCAGCCAGCCCGGGTCGGGGGATACGCAGTATTTT. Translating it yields CASSQPGSGDTQYF.

The CDR3 region has the DNA TGTGCCAGCCGACAGGGGGCAGTTGGGGCCAACGTCCTGACTTTC. Protein sequence: CASRQGAVGANVLTF. The V call is TRBV27, the J call TRBJ2-6, with TRBD1 matching 10 bases. There are 15 residues in the CDR3. J was trimmed by 3 bases and V by 8 bases; bases with no gene match: 4. CDR1 and CDR2 (germline): MNHEY, SMNVEV (reference sequence).

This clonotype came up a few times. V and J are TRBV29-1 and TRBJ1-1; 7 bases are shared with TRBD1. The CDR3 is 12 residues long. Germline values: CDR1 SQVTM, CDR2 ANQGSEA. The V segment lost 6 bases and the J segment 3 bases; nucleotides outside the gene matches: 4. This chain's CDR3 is CSVTQGHTEAFF. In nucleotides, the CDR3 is TGCAGCGTGACACAGGGGCACACTGAAGCTTTCTTT.

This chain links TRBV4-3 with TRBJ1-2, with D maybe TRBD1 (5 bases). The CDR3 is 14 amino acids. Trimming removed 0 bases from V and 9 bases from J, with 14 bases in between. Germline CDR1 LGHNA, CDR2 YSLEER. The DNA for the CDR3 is TGCGCCAGCAGCCAAGATGCCGGGGCGGGGAGCTACACCTTC. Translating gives CASSQDAGAGSYTF.

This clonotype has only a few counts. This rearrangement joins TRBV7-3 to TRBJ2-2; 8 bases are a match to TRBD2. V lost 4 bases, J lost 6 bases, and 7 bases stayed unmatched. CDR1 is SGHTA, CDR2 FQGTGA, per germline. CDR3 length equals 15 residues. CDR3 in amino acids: CASSSGLAPAGELFF. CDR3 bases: TGTGCCAGCAGCTCCGGACTAGCCCCAGCCGGGGAGCTGTTTTTT.

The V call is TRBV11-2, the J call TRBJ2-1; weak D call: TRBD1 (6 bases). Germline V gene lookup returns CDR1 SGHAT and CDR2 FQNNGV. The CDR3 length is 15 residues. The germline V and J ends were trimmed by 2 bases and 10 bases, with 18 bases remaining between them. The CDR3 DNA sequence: TGTGCCAGCAGCTTATGGGCGTCAGGGGAGTTCGAGCAGTTCTTC. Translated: CASSLWASGEFEQFF.